The rows below give T cell receptor beta chains drawn from one sample of a study of early T cells in non-severe SARS-CoV-2 infection. Using its own MiXCR run on the 5' RACE reads, TCRdb lists one record per CDR3 protein. Altogether approximately 70,000 distinct CDR3 sequences are present, 12% being singletons, with the ten largest covering roughly 6%. Material for sequencing was whole blood. Receptor source: an adult who was a healthcare worker with PCR-confirmed SARS-CoV-2 infection or an uninfected control (not recorded which). The CDR3 runs from the conserved cysteine through the conserved F or W. The D gene is left open where the match is weak. Not all rows give a size; the values are once, few, many and, for expanded clones, a class.

d_call	clone_size	j_call	v_call	cdr3_aa	cdr3_nt
.	many	TRBJ2-1	TRBV7-9	CASTLGGPDYNEQFF	TGTGCCAGCACGTTGGGGGGTCCTGACTACAATGAGCAGTTCTTC
.	few	TRBJ2-1	TRBV5-1	CASSHYNEQFF	TGCGCCAGCAGCCACTACAATGAGCAGTTCTTC
TRBD2	.	TRBJ2-1	TRBV5-1	CASSLGLAAYNEQFF	TGCGCCAGCAGCCTGGGACTAGCGGCTTACAATGAGCAGTTCTTC
.	many	TRBJ1-1	TRBV11-2	CASSLFQNTEAFF	TGTGCCAGCAGCTTATTTCAGAACACTGAAGCTTTCTTT
.	.	TRBJ1-1	TRBV29-1	CSVTSLMNTEAFF	TGCAGCGTGACCAGCCTTATGAACACTGAAGCTTTCTTT
TRBD1	.	TRBJ1-6	TRBV5-5	CASSLTGDSPLHF	TGTGCCAGCAGCTTAACAGGGGATTCACCCCTCCACTTT
.	few	TRBJ2-1	TRBV19	CASSIAGGSSYNEQFF	TGTGCCAGTAGTATAGCGGGGGGCTCCTCCTACAATGAGCAGTTCTTC
.	.	TRBJ2-2	TRBV5-5	CASSQGTGELFF	TGTGCCAGCAGCCAGGGGACCGGGGAGCTGTTTTTT
.	few	TRBJ1-4	TRBV7-9	CASTPPGGRFEKLFF	TGTGCCAGCACCCCCCCCGGGGGTCGATTTGAAAAACTGTTTTTT
TRBD2	.	TRBJ2-3	TRBV6-5	CASTGTSGRGLDTQYF	TGTGCCAGCACCGGAACTAGCGGGAGGGGTTTAGATACGCAGTATTTT
.	.	TRBJ1-6	TRBV6-1	CASSEPMTPLHF	TGTGCCAGCAGTGAACCTATGACACCCCTCCACTTT
TRBD2	many	TRBJ2-3	TRBV2	CASRGRTSGGTDTQYF	TGTGCCAGCAGGGGGAGGACTAGCGGGGGCACAGATACGCAGTATTTT
.	many	TRBJ2-7	TRBV2	CASSENRDSYEQYF	TGTGCCAGCAGTGAGAACAGGGATTCCTACGAGCAGTACTTC
TRBD1	.	TRBJ2-6	TRBV24-1	CATSDSTGPGANVLTF	TGTGCCACCAGTGATTCGACAGGGCCTGGGGCCAACGTCCTGACTTTC
.	few	TRBJ2-3	TRBV5-4	CASSGVMDTQYF	TGTGCCAGCAGCGGTGTAATGGATACGCAGTATTTT
.	.	TRBJ2-1	TRBV7-9	CASSPPEINNEQFF	TGTGCCAGCAGCCCCCCAGAAATAAACAATGAGCAGTTCTTC
TRBD2	.	TRBJ2-2	TRBV15	CATSRDASGRRELFF	TGTGCCACCAGCAGAGATGCCAGCGGGAGAAGGGAGCTGTTTTTT
TRBD1	.	TRBJ2-2	TRBV6-2/TRBV6-3	CASSLRDRATGELFF	TGTGCCAGCAGCCTCCGGGACAGAGCCACCGGGGAGCTGTTTTTT
TRBD1	.	TRBJ1-1	TRBV6-2/TRBV6-3	CASRPPGTGESTEAFF	TGTGCCAGCAGACCTCCTGGGACAGGAGAAAGCACTGAAGCTTTCTTT
.	.	TRBJ2-3	TRBV20-1	CSALPGFGTDTQYF	TGCAGTGCCCTCCCAGGTTTCGGCACAGATACGCAGTATTTT
TRBD1	few	TRBJ2-2	TRBV7-6	CASSPGQGAAGELFF	TGTGCCAGCAGCCCGGGACAGGGGGCAGCCGGGGAGCTGTTTTTT
.	.	TRBJ2-3	TRBV7-2	CASSLGGPNTDTQYF	TGTGCCAGCAGCTTAGGGGGGCCCAACACAGATACGCAGTATTTT
TRBD2	few	TRBJ2-3	TRBV5-1	CASSFLAGGADTQYF	TGCGCCAGCAGCTTTTTAGCGGGGGGCGCGGATACGCAGTATTTT
.	few	TRBJ2-2	TRBV25-1	CASRPGHGTGELFF	TGTGCCAGCAGGCCGGGACATGGAACCGGGGAGCTGTTTTTT
.	few	TRBJ2-7	TRBV10-3	CAIGRSSYEQYF	TGTGCCATCGGAAGGAGCTCCTACGAGCAGTACTTC
.	few	TRBJ2-4	TRBV7-3	CASSPAGDGNIQYF	TGTGCCAGCAGCCCTGCTGGGGACGGAAACATTCAGTACTTC
TRBD2	.	TRBJ2-5	TRBV20-1	CSATPHSGGASETQYF	TGCAGTGCTACCCCCCATAGCGGGGGGGCATCGGAGACCCAGTACTTC
.	.	TRBJ1-4	TRBV27	CASSLTSSEKLFF	TGTGCCAGCAGTTTAACTTCTAGTGAAAAACTGTTTTTT
.	many	TRBJ2-2	TRBV4-3	CASSQDRGSNTGELFF	TGCGCCAGCAGCCAAGATCGGGGCTCGAACACCGGGGAGCTGTTTTTT
TRBD2	few	TRBJ2-1	TRBV15	CATSRSSLSGRLPNEQFF	TGTGCCACCAGCAGATCTTCCCTTAGCGGGAGGCTTCCCAATGAGCAGTTCTTC
.	.	TRBJ1-1	TRBV9	CASSPSSSTEAFF	TGTGCCAGCAGCCCCAGCTCGAGCACTGAAGCTTTCTTT
.	.	TRBJ2-2	TRBV5-6	CASSLVSAGELFF	TGTGCCAGCAGCTTGGTCTCAGCCGGGGAGCTGTTTTTT
TRBD2	many	TRBJ2-3	TRBV5-4	CASSTGLDRSDTQYF	TGTGCCAGCAGCACGGGACTAGATCGGTCGGATACGCAGTATTTT
TRBD2	.	TRBJ2-1	TRBV15	CATSTASGTLNEQFF	TGTGCCACCAGCACCGCCAGCGGGACTCTTAATGAGCAGTTCTTC
.	.	TRBJ2-7	TRBV4-1	CASSQGYGLMDEQYF	TGCGCCAGCAGCCAAGGGTACGGACTTATGGACGAGCAGTACTTC
.	few	TRBJ2-7	TRBV4-3	CASSFGTTLGEQYF	TGCGCCAGCAGTTTTGGGACAACTCTAGGCGAGCAGTACTTC
.	few	TRBJ1-1	TRBV7-3	CASSRISGTEAFF	TGTGCCAGCAGCAGAATTAGTGGGACTGAAGCTTTCTTT
TRBD2	.	TRBJ2-3	TRBV30	CGGLAGADTQYF	TGTGGCGGACTAGCGGGGGCAGATACGCAGTATTTT
.	few	TRBJ1-1	TRBV5-1	CASSLGPPAGTEAFF	TGCGCCAGCAGCCTCGGGCCCCCCGCGGGCACTGAAGCTTTCTTT
.	few	TRBJ1-6	TRBV18	CASSYQVSGSGSPLHF	TGTGCCAGCTCGTACCAGGTTTCCGGCTCGGGCTCACCCCTCCACTTT
.	many	TRBJ2-7	TRBV6-5	CASSPRRGTSFGAAQYF	TGTGCCAGCAGTCCTCGACGGGGAACCTCATTCGGGGCGGCGCAGTACTTC
.	many	TRBJ2-6	TRBV7-6	CASSLDSNVLTF	TGTGCCAGCAGCTTAGATTCCAACGTCCTGACTTTC
.	.	TRBJ2-3	TRBV6-2/TRBV6-3	CASSSLRDFLHDTQYF	TGTGCCAGCAGTTCCCTACGGGACTTTTTACACGATACGCAGTATTTT
.	many	TRBJ2-3	TRBV29-1	CSVEDRTESTDTQYF	TGCAGCGTTGAAGACAGGACTGAAAGCACAGATACGCAGTATTTT
.	.	TRBJ1-2	TRBV14	CASSQDIIRDGYTF	TGTGCCAGCAGCCAAGATATTATTAGGGATGGCTACACCTTC
.	.	TRBJ2-3	TRBV20-1	CSARDPRRNSGGNTQYF	TGCAGTGCTAGAGATCCCCGCCGGAACTCCGGGGGAAATACGCAGTATTTT
.	.	TRBJ2-5	TRBV5-1	CASRSIGTQETQYF	TGCGCCAGCAGGTCAATCGGGACTCAGGAGACCCAGTACTTC
TRBD1	many	TRBJ2-1	TRBV29-1	CSVDGDRAFEQFF	TGCAGCGTAGATGGGGACAGGGCTTTTGAGCAGTTCTTC
TRBD1	few	TRBJ2-3	TRBV20-1	CSARGGTADTQYF	TGCAGTGCTAGAGGGGGGACAGCAGATACGCAGTATTTT
.	many	TRBJ2-1	TRBV1	CTSSLLTEPGLAGSNSDEQFF	TGCACCAGCAGTCTACTAACTGAACCGGGACTAGCGGGGAGTAATAGCGATGAGCAGTTCTTC